The T cell receptor beta chain under discussion was sequenced for a study of post-analysis software for immune sequencing data. The overall study: Recorded disease courses covered relapsing-remitting, secondary progressive and progressive-relapsing multiple sclerosis. Some patients had no subtype annotation.

The study, taken as a whole, reports: Relative to controls, patients had a few TRBV segments at higher frequency, with TRBV5-6, TRBV5-1 and TRBV20-1 among these. Same-batch samples co-clustered strongly by F measure.

The CDR3 is made up of 17 amino acids. CDR1 MGHRA and CDR2 YSYEKL come from the germline V gene. The germline V and J ends were trimmed by 1 base and 0 bases, with 15 bases remaining between them. As concerns this clonotype: Its antigen is not known.

Unique molecular identifiers were present in the TCR beta cDNA libraries. Out of roughly 0.85 to 11 million T cells, 470,000 or so cDNA molecules were generated. TCRdb called the PCR reads again in MiXCR, with one record for every CDR3 protein. The table records under 650,000 distinct CDR3 sequences, about 44% of them present only once. The sequence was collected from a girl between 10 and 17 years old with multiple sclerosis. V and J are TRBV4-1 and TRBJ1-2; possibly TRBD1 for D (5 bases). Material: blood. The CDR3 DNA is TGCGCCAGCAGCCAAGGGATGGCCAGGGCTACTAACTATGGCTACACCTTC. Translation gives CASSQGMARATNYGYTF.